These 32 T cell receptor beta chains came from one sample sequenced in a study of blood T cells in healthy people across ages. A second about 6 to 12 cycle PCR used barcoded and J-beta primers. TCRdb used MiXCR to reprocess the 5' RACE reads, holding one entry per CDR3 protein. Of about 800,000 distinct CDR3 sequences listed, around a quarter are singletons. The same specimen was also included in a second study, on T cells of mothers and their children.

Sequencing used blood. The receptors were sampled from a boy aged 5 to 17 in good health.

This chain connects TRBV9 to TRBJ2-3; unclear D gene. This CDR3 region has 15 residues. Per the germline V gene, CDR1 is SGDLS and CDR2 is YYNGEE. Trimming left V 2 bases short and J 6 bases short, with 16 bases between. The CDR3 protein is CASSVGFTDFDTQYF. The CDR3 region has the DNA TGTGCCAGCAGCGTGGGGTTTACCGACTTCGATACGCAGTATTTT.

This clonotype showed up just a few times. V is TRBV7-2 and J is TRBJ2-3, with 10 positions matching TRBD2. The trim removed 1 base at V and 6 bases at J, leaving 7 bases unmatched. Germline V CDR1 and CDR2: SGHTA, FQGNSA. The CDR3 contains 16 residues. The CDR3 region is CASSLGPGAGGDTQYF. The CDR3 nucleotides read TGTGCCAGCAGCTTAGGGCCTGGAGCGGGGGGGGATACGCAGTATTTT.

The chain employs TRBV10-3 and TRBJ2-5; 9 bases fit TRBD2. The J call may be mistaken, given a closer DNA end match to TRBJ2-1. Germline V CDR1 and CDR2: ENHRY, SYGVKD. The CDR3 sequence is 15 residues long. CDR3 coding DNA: TGTGCCATCAGTTCTCCGAGCGGGGGGATTCCTGAGCAGTTCTTC. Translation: CAISSPSGGIPEQFF.

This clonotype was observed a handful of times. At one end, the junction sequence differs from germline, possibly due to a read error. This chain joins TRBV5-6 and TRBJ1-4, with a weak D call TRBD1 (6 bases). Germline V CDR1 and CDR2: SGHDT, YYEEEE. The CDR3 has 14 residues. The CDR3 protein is CASSFGQHNEKLLF. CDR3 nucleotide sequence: TGTGCCAGCAGCTTCGGACAGCATAATGAAAAACTGCTTTTT. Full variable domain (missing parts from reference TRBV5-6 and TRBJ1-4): DAGVTQSPTHLIKTRGQQVTLRCSPKSGHDTVSWYQQALGQGPQFIFQYYEEEERQRGNFPDRFSGHQFPNYSSELNVNALLLGDSALYLCASSFGQHNEKLLFGSGTQLSVL.

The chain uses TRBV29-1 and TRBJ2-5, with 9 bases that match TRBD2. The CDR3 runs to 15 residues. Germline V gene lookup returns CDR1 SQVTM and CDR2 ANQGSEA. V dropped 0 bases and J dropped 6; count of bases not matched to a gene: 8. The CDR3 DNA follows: TGCAGCGTTGAAGATGGGCGGGGGGGCGGACAGACCCAGTACTTC. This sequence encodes CSVEDGRGGGQTQYF. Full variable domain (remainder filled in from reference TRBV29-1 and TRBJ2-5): SAVISQKPSRDICQRGTSLTIQCQVDSQVTMMFWYRQQPGQSLTLIATANQGSEATYESGFVIDKFPISRPNLTFSTLTVSNMSPEDSSIYLCSVEDGRGGGQTQYFGPGTRLLVL.

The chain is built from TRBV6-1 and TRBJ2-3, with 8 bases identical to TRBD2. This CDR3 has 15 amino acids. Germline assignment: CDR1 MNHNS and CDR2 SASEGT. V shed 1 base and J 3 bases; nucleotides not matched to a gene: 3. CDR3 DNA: TGTGCCAGCAGTGAAGGGGGACTAGGTACAGATACGCAGTATTTT. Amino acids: CASSEGGLGTDTQYF.

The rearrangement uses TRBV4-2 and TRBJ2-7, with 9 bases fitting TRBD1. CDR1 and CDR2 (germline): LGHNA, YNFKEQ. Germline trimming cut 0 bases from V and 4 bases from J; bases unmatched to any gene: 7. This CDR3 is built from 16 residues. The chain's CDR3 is CASSQDVGDRAYEQYF. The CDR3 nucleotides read TGTGCCAGCAGCCAAGACGTAGGGGACAGGGCTTACGAGCAGTACTTC.

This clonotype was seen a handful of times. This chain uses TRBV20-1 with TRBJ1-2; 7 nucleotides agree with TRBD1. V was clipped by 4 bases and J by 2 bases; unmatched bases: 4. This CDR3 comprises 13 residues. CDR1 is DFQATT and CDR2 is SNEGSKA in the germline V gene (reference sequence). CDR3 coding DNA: TGCAGTGCTACAACGACAGGGAACTATGGCTACACCTTC. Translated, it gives CSATTTGNYGYTF.

The CDR3 DNA reads TGCAGCGTATCCGGGGCGGAGGATACGCAGTATTTT. Translated, it gives CSVSGAEDTQYF. The V call is TRBV29-1, the J call TRBJ2-3; either TRBD1 or TRBD2 may supply D (5 bases each). CDR1 is SQVTM, CDR2 ANQGSEA, per germline. The CDR3 spans 12 residues. Trimming took 6 bases from V and 6 from J, leaving 13 bases between them.

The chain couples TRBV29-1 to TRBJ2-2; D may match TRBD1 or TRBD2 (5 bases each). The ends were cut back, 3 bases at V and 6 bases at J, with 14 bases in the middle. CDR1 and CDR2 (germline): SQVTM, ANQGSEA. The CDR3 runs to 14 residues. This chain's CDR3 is CSVDDGASPGELFF. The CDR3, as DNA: TGCAGCGTTGATGATGGGGCTAGCCCCGGGGAGCTGTTTTTT.

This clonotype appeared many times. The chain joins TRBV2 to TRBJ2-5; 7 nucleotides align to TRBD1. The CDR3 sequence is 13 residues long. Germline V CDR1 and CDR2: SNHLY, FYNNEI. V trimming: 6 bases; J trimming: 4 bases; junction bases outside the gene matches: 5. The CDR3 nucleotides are TGTGCCAGCAGCTTGACAGGGCCAGAGACCCAGTACTTC. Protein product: CASSLTGPETQYF.

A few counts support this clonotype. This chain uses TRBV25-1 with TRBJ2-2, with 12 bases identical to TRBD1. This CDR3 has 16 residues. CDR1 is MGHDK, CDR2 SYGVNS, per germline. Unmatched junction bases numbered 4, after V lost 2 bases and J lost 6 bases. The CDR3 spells CASSEGTGGKPGELFF. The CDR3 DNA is TGTGCCAGCAGTGAAGGGACAGGGGGCAAGCCCGGGGAGCTGTTTTTT.

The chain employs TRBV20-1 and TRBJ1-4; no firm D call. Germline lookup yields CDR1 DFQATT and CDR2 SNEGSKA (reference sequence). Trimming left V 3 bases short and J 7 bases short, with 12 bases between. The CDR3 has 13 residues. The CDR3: CSARDSLSEKLFF. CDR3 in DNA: TGCAGTGCTAGGGACTCTTTGAGTGAAAAACTGTTTTTT.

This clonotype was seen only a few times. The CDR3 sequence: CSARSDRRNQPQHF. The CDR3 coding sequence is TGCAGTGCTAGATCGGACAGACGCAATCAGCCCCAGCATTTT. The chain uses TRBV20-1 and TRBJ1-5; a weak D match, TRBD1 (6 bases). The CDR3 is 14 residues long. V lost 2 bases and J lost 2, with 10 bases in between. Germline CDR1 and CDR2: DFQATT and SNEGSKA (reference sequence).

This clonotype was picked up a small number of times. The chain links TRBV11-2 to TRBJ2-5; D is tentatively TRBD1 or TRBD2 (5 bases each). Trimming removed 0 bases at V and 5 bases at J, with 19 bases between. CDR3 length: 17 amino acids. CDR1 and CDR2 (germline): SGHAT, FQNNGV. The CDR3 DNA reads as TGTGCCAGCAGCTTAGATCGGGACCGTACACCTTGGGAGACCCAGTACTTC. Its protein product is CASSLDRDRTPWETQYF. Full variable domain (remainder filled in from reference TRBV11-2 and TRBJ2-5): EAGVAQSPRYKIIEKRQSVAFWCNPISGHATLYWYQQILGQGPKLLIQFQNNGVVDDSQLPKDRFSAERLKGVDSTLKIQPAKLEDSAVYLCASSLDRDRTPWETQYFGPGTRLLVL.

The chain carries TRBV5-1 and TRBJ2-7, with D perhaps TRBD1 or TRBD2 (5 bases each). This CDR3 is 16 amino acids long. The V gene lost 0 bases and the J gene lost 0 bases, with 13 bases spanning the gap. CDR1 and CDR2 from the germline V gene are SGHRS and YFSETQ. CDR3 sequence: CASSLGGTSGSYEQYF. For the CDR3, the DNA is TGCGCCAGCAGCTTGGGTGGGACCAGCGGCTCCTACGAGCAGTACTTC.

CDR3 region: CSARVTGLGQPQHF. The CDR3 DNA reads as TGCAGTGCTAGAGTGACGGGGTTGGGTCAGCCCCAGCATTTT. The J gene is TRBJ1-5, the V gene TRBV20-1, with D hard to call. Germline CDR1 is DFQATT and CDR2 is SNEGSKA (reference sequence). The CDR3 is 14 residues long. V lost 1 base, J lost 6 bases, and 13 bases lay in between.

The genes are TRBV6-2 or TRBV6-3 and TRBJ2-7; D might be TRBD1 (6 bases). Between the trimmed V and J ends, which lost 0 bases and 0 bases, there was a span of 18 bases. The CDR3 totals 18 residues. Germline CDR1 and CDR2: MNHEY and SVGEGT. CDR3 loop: CASSYSTTGQHLSYEQYF. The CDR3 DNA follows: TGTGCCAGCAGTTACTCGACTACAGGACAGCACCTCTCCTACGAGCAGTACTTC.

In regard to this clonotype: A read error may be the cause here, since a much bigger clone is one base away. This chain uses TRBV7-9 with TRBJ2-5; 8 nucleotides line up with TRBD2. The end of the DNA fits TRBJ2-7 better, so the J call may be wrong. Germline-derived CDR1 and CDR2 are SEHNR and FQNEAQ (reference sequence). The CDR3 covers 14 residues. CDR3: CASSWTSTLYEQYF. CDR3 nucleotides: TGTGCCAGCAGCTGGACTAGCACGTTATACGAGCAGTACTTC.

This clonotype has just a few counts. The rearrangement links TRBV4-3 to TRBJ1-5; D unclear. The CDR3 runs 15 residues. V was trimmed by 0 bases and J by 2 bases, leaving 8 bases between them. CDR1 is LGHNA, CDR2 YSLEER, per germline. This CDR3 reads CASSQEKDGNQPQHF. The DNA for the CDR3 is TGCGCCAGCAGCCAAGAAAAGGATGGCAATCAGCCCCAGCATTTT.

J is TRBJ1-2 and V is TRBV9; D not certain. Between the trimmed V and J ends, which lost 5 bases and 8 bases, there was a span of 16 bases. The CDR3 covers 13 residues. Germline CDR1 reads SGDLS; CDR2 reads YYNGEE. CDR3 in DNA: TGTGCCAGCAGTGTCGTGAGTGCGGGCGGCTACACCTTC. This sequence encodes CASSVVSAGGYTF.

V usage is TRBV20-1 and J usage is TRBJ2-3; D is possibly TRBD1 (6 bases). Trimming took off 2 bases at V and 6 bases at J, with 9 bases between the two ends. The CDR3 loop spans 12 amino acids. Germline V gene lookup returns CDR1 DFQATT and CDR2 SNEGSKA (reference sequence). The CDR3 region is CSARQDSDTQYF. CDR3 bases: TGCAGTGCTAGACAGGACAGCGATACGCAGTATTTT.

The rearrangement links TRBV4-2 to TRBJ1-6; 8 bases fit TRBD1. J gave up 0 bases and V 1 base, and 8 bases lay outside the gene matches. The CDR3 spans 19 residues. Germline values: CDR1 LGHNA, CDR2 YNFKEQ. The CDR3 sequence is CASSQALPDRVSYNSPLHF. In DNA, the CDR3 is TGTGCCAGCAGCCAAGCCCTTCCGGACAGGGTCTCCTATAATTCACCCCTCCACTTT.

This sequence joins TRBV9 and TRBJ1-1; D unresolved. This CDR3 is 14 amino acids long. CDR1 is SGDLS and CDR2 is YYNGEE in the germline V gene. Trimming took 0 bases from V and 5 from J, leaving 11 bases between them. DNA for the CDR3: TGTGCCAGCAGCGTAGCTCTTTCGGGGACTGAAGCTTTCTTT. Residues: CASSVALSGTEAFF.

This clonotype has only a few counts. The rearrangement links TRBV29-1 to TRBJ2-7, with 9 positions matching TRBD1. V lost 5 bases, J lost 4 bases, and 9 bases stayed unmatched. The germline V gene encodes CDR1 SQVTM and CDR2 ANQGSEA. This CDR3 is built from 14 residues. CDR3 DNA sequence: TGCAGCGTTAGGACGGGACAGGGCAGATACGAGCAGTACTTC. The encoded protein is CSVRTGQGRYEQYF.

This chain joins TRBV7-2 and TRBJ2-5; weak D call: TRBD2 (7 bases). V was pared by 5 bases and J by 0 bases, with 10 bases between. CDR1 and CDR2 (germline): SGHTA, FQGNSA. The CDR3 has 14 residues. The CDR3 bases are TGTGCCAGCAGCCGAGGGGGGGACCAAGAGACCCAGTACTTC. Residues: CASSRGGDQETQYF.

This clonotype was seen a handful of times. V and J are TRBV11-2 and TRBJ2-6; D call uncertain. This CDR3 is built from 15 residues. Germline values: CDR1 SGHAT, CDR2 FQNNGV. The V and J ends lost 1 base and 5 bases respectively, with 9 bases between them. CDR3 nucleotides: TGTGCCAGCAGCTTAGCAGGTTCTAGGGCCAACGTCCTGACTTTC. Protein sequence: CASSLAGSRANVLTF.

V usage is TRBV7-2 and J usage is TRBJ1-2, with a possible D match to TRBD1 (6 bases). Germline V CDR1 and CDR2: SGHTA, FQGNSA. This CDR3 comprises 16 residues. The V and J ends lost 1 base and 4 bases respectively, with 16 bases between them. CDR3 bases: TGTGCCAGCAGCTTAGGGGGAGGACAGATGCGCTATGGCTACACCTTC. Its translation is CASSLGGGQMRYGYTF.

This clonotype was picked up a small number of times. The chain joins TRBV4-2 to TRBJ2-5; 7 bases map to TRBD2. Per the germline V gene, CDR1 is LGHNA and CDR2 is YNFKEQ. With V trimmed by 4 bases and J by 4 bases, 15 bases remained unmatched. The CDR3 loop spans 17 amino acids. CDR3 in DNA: TGTGCCAGCAGCCCGTCTCAGCGGGACGAGTTTAGAGAGACCCAGTACTTC. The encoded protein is CASSPSQRDEFRETQYF.

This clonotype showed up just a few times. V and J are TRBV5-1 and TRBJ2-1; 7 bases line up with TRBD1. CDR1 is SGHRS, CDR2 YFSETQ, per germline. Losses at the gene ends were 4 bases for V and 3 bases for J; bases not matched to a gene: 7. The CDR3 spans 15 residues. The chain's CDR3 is CASSLYDRDYNEQFF. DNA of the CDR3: TGCGCCAGCAGCCTGTACGACAGGGACTACAATGAGCAGTTCTTC.

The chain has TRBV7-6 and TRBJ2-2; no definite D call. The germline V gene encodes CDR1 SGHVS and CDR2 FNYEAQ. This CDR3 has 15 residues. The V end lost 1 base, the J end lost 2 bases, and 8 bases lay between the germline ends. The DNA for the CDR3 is TGTGCCAGCAGCTTAGACTACCCAAACACCGGGGAGCTGTTTTTT. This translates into CASSLDYPNTGELFF. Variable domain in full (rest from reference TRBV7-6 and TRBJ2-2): GAGVSQSPRYKVTKRGQDVALRCDPISGHVSLYWYRQALGQGPEFLTYFNYEAQQDKSGLPNDRFSAERPEGSISTLTIQRTEQRDSAMYRCASSLDYPNTGELFFGEGSRLTVL.

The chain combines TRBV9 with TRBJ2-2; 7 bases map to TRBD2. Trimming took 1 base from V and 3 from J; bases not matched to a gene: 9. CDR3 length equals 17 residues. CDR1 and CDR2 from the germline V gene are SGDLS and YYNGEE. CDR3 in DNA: TGTGCCAGCAGCGTAAAGTTGAGCGGGGCCCACACCGGGGAGCTGTTTTTT. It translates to CASSVKLSGAHTGELFF.